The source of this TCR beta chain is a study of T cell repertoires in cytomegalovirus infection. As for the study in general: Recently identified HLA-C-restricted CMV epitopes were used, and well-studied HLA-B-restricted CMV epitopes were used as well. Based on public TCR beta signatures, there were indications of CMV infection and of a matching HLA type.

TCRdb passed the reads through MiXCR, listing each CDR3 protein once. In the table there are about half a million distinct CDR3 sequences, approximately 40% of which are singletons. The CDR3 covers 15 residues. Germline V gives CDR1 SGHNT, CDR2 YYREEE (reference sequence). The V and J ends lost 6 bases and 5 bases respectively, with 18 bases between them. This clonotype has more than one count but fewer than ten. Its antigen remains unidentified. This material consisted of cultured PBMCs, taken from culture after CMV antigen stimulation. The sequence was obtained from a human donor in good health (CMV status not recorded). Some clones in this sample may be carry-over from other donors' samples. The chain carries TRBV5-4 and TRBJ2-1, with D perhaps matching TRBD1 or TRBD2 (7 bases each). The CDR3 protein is CASTQGGGLNNEQFF. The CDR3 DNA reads TGTGCCAGCACTCAGGGGGGGGGACTAAACAATGAGCAGTTCTTC. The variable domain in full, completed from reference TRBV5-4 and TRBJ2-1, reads ETGVTQSPTHLIKTRGQQVTLRCSSQSGHNTVSWYQQALGQGPQFIFQYYREEENGRGNFPPRFSGLQFPNYSSELNVNALELDDSALYLCASTQGGGLNNEQFFGPGTRLTVL.